A single sample gave rise to the 5 T cell receptor beta chains below, sequenced in a study of vaccination effects on CD4 cells after COVID-19. Within the ViraFEST assay, antigen-specific CD4+ T cells underwent expansion with viral peptide pools prior to sequencing. Subsequent to approximately 11 days of culture, CD4+ T cells were isolated. The vaccine given was either BNT162b2 or mRNA-1273, in two doses. These receptors have no known antigen. TCRdb's table, derived via immunoSEQ multiplex PCR, lists solely in-frame clones and lacks some. The table lists about 64,000 clones, about 73% of them singletons, with about 2.1% in the top ten. The sequenced sample was CD4+ T cells from PBMCs cultured with HCoV-OC43 spike peptides, obtained after COVID-19 vaccination. The subset: HCoV-OC43 spike overlapping peptide pool stimulation. The origin of the receptors is a human donor who received a COVID-19 vaccine.

The genes are TRBV9 and TRBJ1-6, with 8 nucleotides matching TRBD1. CDR1 and CDR2 (germline): SGDLS, YYNGEE. The CDR3 sequence is 17 residues long. The trim removed 2 bases at V and 5 bases at J, leaving 9 bases unmatched. The CDR3 spells CASSVGGQGGDNSPLHF. The DNA for the CDR3 is TGTGCCAGCAGCGTCGGAGGACAGGGTGGGGATAATTCACCCCTCCACTTT. The variable domain in full, with the rest retrieved from reference TRBV9 and TRBJ1-6, is DSGVTQTPKHLITATGQRVTLRCSPRSGDLSVYWYQQSLDQGLQFLIQYYNGEERAKGNILERFSAQQFPDLHSELNLSSLELGDSALYFCASSVGGQGGDNSPLHFGNGTRLTVT.

V gene TRBV13 combines with J gene TRBJ1-1; D may be TRBD1 (5 bases). Germline V gene lookup returns CDR1 PRHDT and CDR2 FYEKMQ (reference sequence). With 3 bases removed from V and 5 bases from J, the gap between germline ends came to 10 bases. The CDR3 has 13 amino acids. The CDR3 spells CASSLQGKTEAFF. In nucleotides, the CDR3 is TGTGCCAGCAGCTTGCAGGGTAAGACTGAAGCTTTCTTT. Full variable domain (missing parts from reference TRBV13 and TRBJ1-1): AAGVIQSPRHLIKEKRETATLKCYPIPRHDTVYWYQQGPGQDPQFLISFYEKMQSDKGSIPDRFSAQQFSDYHSELNMSSLELGDSALYFCASSLQGKTEAFFGQGTRLTVV.

The chain employs TRBV6-5 and TRBJ1-6; D not resolved. Trimming shortened V by 1 base and J by 0 bases, and 7 bases separated the two germline ends. The CDR3 runs to 16 residues. Germline CDR1 is MNHEY and CDR2 is SVGAGI. The CDR3 DNA follows: TGTGCCAGCAGTTACTTCGTCGTCTCCTATAATTCACCCCTCCACTTT. This sequence encodes CASSYFVVSYNSPLHF.

The chain has TRBV5-1 and TRBJ2-5, with TRBD1 matching over 8 bases. Per germline, CDR1 SGHRS and CDR2 YFSETQ. V lost 1 base to trimming and J lost 3 bases; unmatched junction nucleotides: 5. The CDR3 is made up of 15 amino acids. CDR3 DNA sequence: TGCGCCAGCAGCTTGATCGGGACAGGCGAAGAGACCCAGTACTTC. Protein: CASSLIGTGEETQYF. The variable domain in full, with the rest retrieved from reference TRBV5-1 and TRBJ2-5, is KAGVTQTPRYLIKTRGQQVTLSCSPISGHRSVSWYQQTPGQGLQFLFEYFSETQRNKGNFPGRFSGRQFSNSRSEMNVSTLELGDSALYLCASSLIGTGEETQYFGPGTRLLVL.

This sequence joins TRBV12-3 or TRBV12-4 and TRBJ2-5, with unresolved D. The CDR3 has 13 amino acids. The ends were cut back, 7 bases at V and 8 bases at J, with 17 bases in the middle. The CDR3 DNA follows: TGTGCCAGCAACATTCCTCCGGGTGGAACCCAGTACTTC. This translates into CASNIPPGGTQYF.